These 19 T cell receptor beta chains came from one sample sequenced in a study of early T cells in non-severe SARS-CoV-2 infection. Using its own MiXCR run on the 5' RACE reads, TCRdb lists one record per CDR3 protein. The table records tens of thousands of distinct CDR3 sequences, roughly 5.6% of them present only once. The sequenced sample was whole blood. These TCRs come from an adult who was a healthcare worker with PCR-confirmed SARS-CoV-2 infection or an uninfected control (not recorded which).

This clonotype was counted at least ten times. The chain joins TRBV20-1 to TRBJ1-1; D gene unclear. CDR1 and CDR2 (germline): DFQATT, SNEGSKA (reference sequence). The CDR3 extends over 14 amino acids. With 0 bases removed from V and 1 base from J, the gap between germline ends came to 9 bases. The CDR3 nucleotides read TGCAGTGCTAGAGAGCCCCGAAAGAACACTGAAGCTTTCTTT. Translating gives CSAREPRKNTEAFF.

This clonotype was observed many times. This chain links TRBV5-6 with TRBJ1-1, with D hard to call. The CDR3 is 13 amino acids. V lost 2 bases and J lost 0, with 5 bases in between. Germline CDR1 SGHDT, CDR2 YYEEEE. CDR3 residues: CASSFELNTEAFF. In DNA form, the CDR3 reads TGTGCCAGCAGCTTCGAACTGAACACTGAAGCTTTCTTT.

CDR3 loop: CASSQKMVGGGTDTQYF. CDR3 DNA sequence: TGTGCCAGCAGCCAAAAGATGGTAGGAGGGGGCACAGATACGCAGTATTTT. J is TRBJ2-3 and V is TRBV4-2; possibly TRBD2 for D (6 bases). V lost 2 bases and J 1 base, leaving 16 bases between the germline ends. CDR3 length: 17 residues. The germline CDR1 and CDR2 sequences are LGHNA and YNFKEQ.

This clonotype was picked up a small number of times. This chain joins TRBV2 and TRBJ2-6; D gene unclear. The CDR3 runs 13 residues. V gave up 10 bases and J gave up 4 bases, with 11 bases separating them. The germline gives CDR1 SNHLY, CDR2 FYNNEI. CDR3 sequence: CATFGRGANVLTF. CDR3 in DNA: TGTGCCACCTTCGGGCGAGGGGCCAACGTCCTGACTTTC.

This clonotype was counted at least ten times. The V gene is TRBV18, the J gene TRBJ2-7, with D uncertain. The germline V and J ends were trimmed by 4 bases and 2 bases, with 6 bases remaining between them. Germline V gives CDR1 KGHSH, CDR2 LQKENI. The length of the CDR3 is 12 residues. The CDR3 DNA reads TGTGCCAGCTCACTGGCAACCTACGAGCAGTACTTC. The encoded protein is CASSLATYEQYF.

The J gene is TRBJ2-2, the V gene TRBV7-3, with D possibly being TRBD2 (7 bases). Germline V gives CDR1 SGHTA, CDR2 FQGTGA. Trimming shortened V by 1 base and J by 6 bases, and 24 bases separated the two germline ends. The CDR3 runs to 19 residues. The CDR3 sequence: CASSLSNVFRGAVAGELFF. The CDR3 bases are TGTGCCAGCAGCTTAAGCAACGTTTTTCGGGGGGCCGTTGCCGGGGAGCTGTTTTTT.

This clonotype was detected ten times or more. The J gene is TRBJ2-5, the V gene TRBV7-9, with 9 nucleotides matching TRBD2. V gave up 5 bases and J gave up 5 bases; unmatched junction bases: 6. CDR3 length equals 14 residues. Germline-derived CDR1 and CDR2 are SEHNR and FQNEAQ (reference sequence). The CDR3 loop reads CASSGGLAGETQYF. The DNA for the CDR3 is TGTGCCAGCAGCGGGGGACTAGCCGGCGAGACCCAGTACTTC.

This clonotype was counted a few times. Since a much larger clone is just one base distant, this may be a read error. The CDR3 reads CASSLGASGGSTDTQYF. Written as DNA, the CDR3 is TGTGCTAGCAGCTTAGGTGCTAGCGGGGGTTCGACAGATACGCAGTATTTT. This chain connects TRBV7-7 to TRBJ2-3; 10 positions match TRBD2. The CDR3 covers 17 residues. Looked up from germline, CDR1 is SSHAT and CDR2 is FNYEAQ (reference sequence). Based on the CDR3 plus reference TRBV7-7 and TRBJ2-3, the full variable domain is GAGVSQSPRYKVTKRGQDVTLRCDPISSHATLYWYQQALGQGPEFLTYFNYEAQPDKSGLPSDRFSAERPEGSISTLTIQRTEQRDSAMYRCASSLGASGGSTDTQYFGPGTRLTVL.

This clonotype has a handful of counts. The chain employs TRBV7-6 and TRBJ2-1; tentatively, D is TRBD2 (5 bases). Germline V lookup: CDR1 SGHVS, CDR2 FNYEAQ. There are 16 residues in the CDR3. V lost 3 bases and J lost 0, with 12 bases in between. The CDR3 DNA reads TGTGCCAGCAGCTTGAGGATGGCGGGCTCCTACAATGAGCAGTTCTTC. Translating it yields CASSLRMAGSYNEQFF. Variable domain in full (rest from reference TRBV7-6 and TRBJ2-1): GAGVSQSPRYKVTKRGQDVALRCDPISGHVSLYWYRQALGQGPEFLTYFNYEAQQDKSGLPNDRFSAERPEGSISTLTIQRTEQRDSAMYRCASSLRMAGSYNEQFFGPGTRLTVL.

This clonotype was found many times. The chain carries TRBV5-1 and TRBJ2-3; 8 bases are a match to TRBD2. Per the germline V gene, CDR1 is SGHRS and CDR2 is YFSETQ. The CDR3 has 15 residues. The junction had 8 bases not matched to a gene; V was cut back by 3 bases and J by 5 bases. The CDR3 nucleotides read TGCGCCAGCAGCTGGGGAGCGGGGGCGATAGATACGCAGTATTTT. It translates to CASSWGAGAIDTQYF.

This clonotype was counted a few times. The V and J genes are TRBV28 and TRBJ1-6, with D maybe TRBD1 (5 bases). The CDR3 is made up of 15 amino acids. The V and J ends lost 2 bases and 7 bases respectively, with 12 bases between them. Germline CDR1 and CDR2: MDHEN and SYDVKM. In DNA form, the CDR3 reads TGTGCCAGCAGTTTAGCGGGACGGGGGAATTCACCCCTCCACTTT. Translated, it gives CASSLAGRGNSPLHF.

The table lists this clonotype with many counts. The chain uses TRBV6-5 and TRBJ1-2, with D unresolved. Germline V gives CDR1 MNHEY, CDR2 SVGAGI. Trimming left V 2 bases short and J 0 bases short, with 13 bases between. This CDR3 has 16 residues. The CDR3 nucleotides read TGTGCCAGCAGTTACCGAGGCGGAACAGCTAACTATGGCTACACCTTC. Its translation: CASSYRGGTANYGYTF.

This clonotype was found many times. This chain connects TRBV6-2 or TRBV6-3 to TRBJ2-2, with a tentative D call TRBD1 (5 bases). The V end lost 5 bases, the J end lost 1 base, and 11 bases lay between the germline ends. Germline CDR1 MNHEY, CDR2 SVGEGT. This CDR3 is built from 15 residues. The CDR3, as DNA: TGTGCCAGCAGTCCTCGACAGATGAACACCGGGGAGCTGTTTTTT. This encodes CASSPRQMNTGELFF.

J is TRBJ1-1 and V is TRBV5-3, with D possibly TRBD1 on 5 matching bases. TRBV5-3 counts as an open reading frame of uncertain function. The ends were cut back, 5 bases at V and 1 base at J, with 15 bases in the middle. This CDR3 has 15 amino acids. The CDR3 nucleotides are TGTGCCAGAAGTCAGGACACAGCTAGGAACACTGAAGCTTTCTTT. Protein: CARSQDTARNTEAFF.

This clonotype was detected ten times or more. DNA of the CDR3: TGTGCCAGCAGCTTGGCGGGGGGACGGTTAAACACCGGGGAGCTGTTTTTT. Translation gives CASSLAGGRLNTGELFF. The chain joins TRBV5-4 to TRBJ2-2; TRBD2 agrees at 7 bases. The CDR3 loop spans 17 amino acids. CDR1 SGHNT and CDR2 YYREEE come from the germline V gene (reference sequence). J lost 2 bases, V lost 0 bases, and 7 bases had no gene match.

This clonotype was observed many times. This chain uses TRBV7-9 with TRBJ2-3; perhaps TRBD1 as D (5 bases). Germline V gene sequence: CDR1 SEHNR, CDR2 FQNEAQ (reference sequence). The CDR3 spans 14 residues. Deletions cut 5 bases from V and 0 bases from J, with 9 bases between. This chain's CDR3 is CASSQGLSTDTQYF. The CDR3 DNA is TGTGCCAGCAGCCAGGGCCTTAGCACAGATACGCAGTATTTT. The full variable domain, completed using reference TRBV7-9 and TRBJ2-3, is DTGVSQNPRHKITKRGQNVTFRCDPISEHNRLYWYRQTLGQGPEFLTYFQNEAQLEKSRLLSDRFSAERPKGSFSTLEIQRTEQGDSAMYLCASSQGLSTDTQYFGPGTRLTVL.

The CDR3 is CATSRLSISSYNEQFF. In DNA form, the CDR3 reads TGTGCCACCAGCAGACTGAGTATTAGCTCCTACAATGAGCAGTTCTTC. V is TRBV15 and J is TRBJ2-1, with D unclear. This CDR3 is built from 16 residues. Trimming took off 2 bases at V and 0 bases at J, with 11 bases between the two ends. Germline assignment: CDR1 LNHNV and CDR2 YYDKDF (reference sequence).

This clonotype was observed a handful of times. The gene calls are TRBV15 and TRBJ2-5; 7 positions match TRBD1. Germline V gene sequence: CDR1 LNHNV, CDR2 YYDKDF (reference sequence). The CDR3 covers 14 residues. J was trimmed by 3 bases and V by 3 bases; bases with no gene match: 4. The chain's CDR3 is CATSRGTAEETQYF. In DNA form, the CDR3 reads TGTGCCACCAGCAGGGGGACAGCCGAAGAGACCCAGTACTTC.

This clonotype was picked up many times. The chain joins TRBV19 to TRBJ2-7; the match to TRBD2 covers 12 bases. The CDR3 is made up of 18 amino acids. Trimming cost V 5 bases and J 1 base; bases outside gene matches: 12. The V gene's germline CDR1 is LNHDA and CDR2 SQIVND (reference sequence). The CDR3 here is CASSATSGRAVGSYEQYF. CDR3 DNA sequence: TGTGCCAGTAGTGCGACTAGCGGGAGAGCGGTAGGATCCTACGAGCAGTACTTC.